Listed below are T cell receptor beta chains from one sample, sequenced in a study of T cells in Graves' hyperthyroidism and ophthalmopathy. A single record per CDR3 protein comes from TCRdb applying MiXCR to the multiplex PCR reads. The table shows 500,000 to 550,000 distinct CDR3 sequences, with 20% occurring only once. Sequenced: blood. These receptors all come from a middle-aged man with Graves' ophthalmopathy. CDR3s include the opening cysteine and the closing phenylalanine or tryptophan. Fields, in order: D gene, V gene, clone size, J gene, CDR3 protein, CDR3 DNA. A D gene is named only where the DNA matches it firmly. Clone size is shown for a subset of rows, as once, few, many or a class of expanded clone.

d_call: NA; v_call: TRBV30; clone_size: NA; j_call: TRBJ1-2; cdr3_aa: CAWSVLLVVGGYTF; cdr3_nt: TGTGCCTGGAGTGTACTTCTGGTAGTAGGAGGCTACACCTTC
d_call: NA; v_call: TRBV7-8; clone_size: many; j_call: TRBJ2-3; cdr3_aa: CASSPLSGAVTDTQYF; cdr3_nt: TGTGCCAGCAGCCCTCTCTCGGGAGCTGTTACAGATACGCAGTATTTT
d_call: NA; v_call: TRBV2; clone_size: many; j_call: TRBJ1-1; cdr3_aa: CASTETVNTEAFF; cdr3_nt: TGTGCCAGCACCGAGACAGTGAACACTGAAGCTTTCTTT
d_call: NA; v_call: TRBV20-1; clone_size: many; j_call: TRBJ1-1; cdr3_aa: CSARSAFVGLNTEAFF; cdr3_nt: TGCAGTGCTAGATCAGCTTTCGTCGGTTTGAACACTGAAGCTTTCTTT
d_call: NA; v_call: TRBV19; clone_size: few; j_call: TRBJ2-3; cdr3_aa: CASSMEVGIQHTQYF; cdr3_nt: TGTGCCAGTAGTATGGAGGTAGGGATCCAACATACGCAGTATTTT
d_call: NA; v_call: TRBV6-1; clone_size: NA; j_call: TRBJ2-7; cdr3_aa: CASSEASPAQYF; cdr3_nt: TGTGCCAGCAGTGAAGCCTCCCCGGCGCAGTACTTC
d_call: NA; v_call: TRBV30; clone_size: few; j_call: TRBJ1-4; cdr3_aa: CAWKYPRALNEKLFF; cdr3_nt: TGTGCCTGGAAATACCCTAGGGCTCTTAATGAAAAACTGTTTTTT
d_call: NA; v_call: TRBV7-3; clone_size: NA; j_call: TRBJ2-5; cdr3_aa: CASSLRRITGPEETQYF; cdr3_nt: TGTGCCAGCAGCTTACGTCGAATTACAGGGCCTGAGGAGACCCAGTACTTC
d_call: TRBD2; v_call: TRBV19; clone_size: NA; j_call: TRBJ2-1; cdr3_aa: CASSTRTSGSLLNEQFF; cdr3_nt: TGTGCCAGTAGTACGAGGACTAGCGGGAGTTTGCTCAATGAGCAGTTCTTC
d_call: NA; v_call: TRBV27; clone_size: NA; j_call: TRBJ1-5; cdr3_aa: CASSPGAGSNQPQHF; cdr3_nt: TGTGCCAGCAGTCCCGGGGCGGGCTCCAATCAGCCCCAGCATTTT
d_call: NA; v_call: TRBV2; clone_size: many; j_call: TRBJ1-5; cdr3_aa: CASRESYSNQPQHF; cdr3_nt: TGTGCCAGCAGGGAGAGTTATAGCAATCAGCCCCAGCATTTT
d_call: TRBD1; v_call: TRBV7-8; clone_size: NA; j_call: TRBJ2-7; cdr3_aa: CASSTTGTDPLGQYF; cdr3_nt: TGTGCCAGCAGTACAACCGGGACAGATCCTTTGGGGCAGTACTTC
d_call: TRBD2; v_call: TRBV7-3; clone_size: many; j_call: TRBJ2-1; cdr3_aa: CASSLGLAGGFYNEQFF; cdr3_nt: TGTGCCAGCAGCTTAGGACTAGCGGGAGGTTTCTACAATGAGCAGTTCTTC
d_call: NA; v_call: TRBV19; clone_size: NA; j_call: TRBJ2-2; cdr3_aa: CASSTGAGTGELFF; cdr3_nt: TGTGCCAGTAGTACAGGGGCGGGGACCGGGGAGCTGTTTTTT
d_call: TRBD1; v_call: TRBV5-6; clone_size: NA; j_call: TRBJ2-2; cdr3_aa: CASTLEQGPGELFF; cdr3_nt: TGTGCCAGCACCCTGGAACAGGGGCCCGGGGAGCTGTTTTTT
d_call: NA; v_call: TRBV3-1; clone_size: many; j_call: TRBJ1-5; cdr3_aa: CASSQAANQPQHF; cdr3_nt: TGTGCCAGCAGCCAAGCGGCCAATCAGCCCCAGCATTTT
d_call: TRBD1; v_call: TRBV11-2; clone_size: many; j_call: TRBJ2-1; cdr3_aa: CASSYGWTGPNEQFF; cdr3_nt: TGTGCCAGCAGCTACGGATGGACAGGGCCCAATGAGCAGTTCTTC
d_call: NA; v_call: TRBV7-8; clone_size: NA; j_call: TRBJ1-4; cdr3_aa: CASSQDARGLGGKLFF; cdr3_nt: TGCGCCAGCAGCCAAGATGCCCGGGGACTGGGCGGGAAACTGTTTTTT
d_call: TRBD2; v_call: TRBV6-2/TRBV6-3; clone_size: many; j_call: TRBJ2-5; cdr3_aa: CASNRLAGGQERTQYF; cdr3_nt: TGTGCCAGCAACAGACTAGCGGGAGGACAAGAGAGGACCCAGTACTTC
d_call: NA; v_call: TRBV6-2/TRBV6-3; clone_size: many; j_call: TRBJ2-5; cdr3_aa: CASTPVGGYQETQYF; cdr3_nt: TGTGCCAGCACCCCGGTGGGCGGATACCAAGAGACCCAGTACTTC
d_call: NA; v_call: TRBV5-1; clone_size: many; j_call: TRBJ2-1; cdr3_aa: CASSLYGSEQFF; cdr3_nt: TGCGCCAGCAGCTTGTATGGTAGTGAGCAGTTCTTC
d_call: TRBD2; v_call: TRBV27; clone_size: NA; j_call: TRBJ2-1; cdr3_aa: CASSGTSRLVYEQFF; cdr3_nt: TGTGCCAGCAGCGGGACTAGTAGACTAGTTTATGAGCAGTTCTTC